The next 5 T cell receptor beta chains were all read from a single sample in a study of OX40 agonist ivuxolimab in advanced cancers. Using immunoSEQ multiplex PCR, the repertoire was profiled, and TCRdb retains in-frame clones only, with some absent. The sample holds 19,000 or so clones, nearly 75% seen once. The starting material was CD4+ or CD8+ T cells sorted from blood, obtained in a trial of the OX40 agonist ivuxolimab. The receptors were sampled from an adult with an advanced solid tumor such as melanoma, head and neck, liver or kidney cancer.

The chain joins TRBV15 to TRBJ1-5; D is undetermined. CDR1 is LNHNV, CDR2 YYDKDF, per germline (reference sequence). There are 15 residues in the CDR3. V lost 1 base and J 2 bases, leaving 9 bases between the germline ends. The CDR3 sequence: CATSRGAGGNQPQHF. DNA for the CDR3: TGTGCCACCAGCAGAGGGGCTGGGGGCAATCAGCCCCAGCATTTT.

The V gene is TRBV7-2, the J gene TRBJ1-1; 10 positions match TRBD1. The CDR3 runs to 15 residues. From germline, CDR1 is SGHTA and CDR2 FQGNSA. Trimming at V came to 4 bases and at J to 5 bases, leaving 7 bases not matched to a gene. CDR3 sequence: CASSYGTGAWTEAFF. The CDR3 DNA reads TGTGCCAGCAGCTACGGGACAGGGGCTTGGACTGAAGCTTTCTTT.

This rearrangement joins TRBV7-2 to TRBJ1-5, with 9 bases aligning to TRBD1. The CDR3 consists of 15 residues. Looked up from germline, CDR1 is SGHTA and CDR2 is FQGNSA. Trimming at V came to 5 bases and at J to 1 base, leaving 3 bases not matched to a gene. The CDR3 DNA reads as TGTGCCAGCAGCCCCGGGACAGGGAGCAATCAGCCCCAGCATTTT. Its translation: CASSPGTGSNQPQHF. The full variable domain, in which reference TRBV7-2 and TRBJ1-5 provide the parts outside the CDR3, is GAGVSQSPSNKVTEKGKDVELRCDPISGHTALYWYRQSLGQGLEFLIYFQGNSAPDKSGLPSDRFSAERTGGSVSTLTIQRTQQEDSAVYLCASSPGTGSNQPQHFGDGTRLSIL.

This clone was detected many times. The chain is built from TRBV11-3 and TRBJ2-3; D gene ambiguous. The V gene lost 1 base and the J gene lost 0 bases, with 11 bases spanning the gap. Germline CDR1 reads SGHNT; CDR2 reads YENEEA. The CDR3 is 16 amino acids. CDR3 coding DNA: TGTGCCAGCAGCTTAGTCCCTCTAACTAGCACAGATACGCAGTATTTT. Translation gives CASSLVPLTSTDTQYF.

This clone was detected a few times. The V gene is TRBV6-5, the J gene TRBJ2-5; D gene unclear. The germline CDR1 and CDR2 sequences are MNHEY and SVGAGI. The V gene lost 2 bases and the J gene lost 3 bases, with 13 bases spanning the gap. This CDR3 spans 15 amino acids. CDR3 sequence: CASSYAGSAKETQYF. CDR3 nucleotide sequence: TGTGCCAGCAGTTACGCCGGGTCAGCCAAAGAGACCCAGTACTTC.